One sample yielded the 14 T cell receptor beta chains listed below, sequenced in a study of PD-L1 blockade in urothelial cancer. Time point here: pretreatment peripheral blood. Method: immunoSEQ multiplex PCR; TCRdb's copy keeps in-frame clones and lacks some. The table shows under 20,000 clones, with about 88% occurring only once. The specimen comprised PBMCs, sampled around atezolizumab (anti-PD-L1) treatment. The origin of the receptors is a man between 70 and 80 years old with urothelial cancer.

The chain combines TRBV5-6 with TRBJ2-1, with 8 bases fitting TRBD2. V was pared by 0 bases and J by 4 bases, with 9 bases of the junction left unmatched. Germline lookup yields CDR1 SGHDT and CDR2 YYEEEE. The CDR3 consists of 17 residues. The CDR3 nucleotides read TGTGCCAGCAGCTTGGAACTGGGCAGCGGGGGTTACAATGAGCAGTTCTTC. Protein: CASSLELGSGGYNEQFF.

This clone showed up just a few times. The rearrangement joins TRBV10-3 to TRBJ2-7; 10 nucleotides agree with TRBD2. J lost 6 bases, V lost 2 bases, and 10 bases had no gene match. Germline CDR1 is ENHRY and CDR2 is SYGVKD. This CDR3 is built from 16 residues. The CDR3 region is CAISETRGLAGVEQYF. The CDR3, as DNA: TGTGCCATCAGTGAGACCCGGGGGCTAGCGGGGGTCGAGCAGTACTTC.

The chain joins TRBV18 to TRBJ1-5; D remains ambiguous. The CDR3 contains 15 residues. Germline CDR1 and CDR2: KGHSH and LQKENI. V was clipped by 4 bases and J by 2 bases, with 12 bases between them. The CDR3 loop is CASSRREEGNQPQHF. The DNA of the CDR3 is TGTGCCAGCTCACGACGGGAAGAGGGCAATCAGCCCCAGCATTTT.

DNA of the CDR3: TGCGCCAGCAGTGACCAGCGGGGGGCTCAAGAGACCCAGTACTTC. This sequence encodes CASSDQRGAQETQYF. The J gene is TRBJ2-5, the V gene TRBV10-1, with TRBD2 matching over 9 bases. In germline, CDR1 is WNHNN, CDR2 SYGVQD (reference sequence). The CDR3 sequence is 15 residues long. V lost 3 bases, J lost 2 bases, and 4 bases stayed unmatched.

CDR3 residues: CASTEGLEPQHF. CDR3 nucleotides: TGTGCCAGCACGGAGGGGTTGGAGCCCCAGCATTTT. The V gene is TRBV28, the J gene TRBJ1-5; perhaps TRBD1 as D (5 bases). The V gene lost 7 bases and the J gene lost 8 bases, with 12 bases spanning the gap. The germline CDR1 and CDR2 sequences are MDHEN and SYDVKM. The CDR3 extends over 12 amino acids.

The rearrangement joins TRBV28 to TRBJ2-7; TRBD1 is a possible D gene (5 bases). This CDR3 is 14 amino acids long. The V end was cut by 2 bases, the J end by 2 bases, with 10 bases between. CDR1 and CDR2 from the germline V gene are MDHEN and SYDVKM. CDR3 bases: TGTGCCAGCAGTTTACCAGTGGACACCTACGAGCAGTACTTC. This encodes CASSLPVDTYEQYF.

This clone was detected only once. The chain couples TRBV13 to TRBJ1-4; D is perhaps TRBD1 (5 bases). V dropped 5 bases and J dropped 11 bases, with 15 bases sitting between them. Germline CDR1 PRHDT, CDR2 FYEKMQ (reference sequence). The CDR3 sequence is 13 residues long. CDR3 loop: CASSPSAGGKLFF. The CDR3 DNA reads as TGTGCCAGCAGCCCGTCTGCGGGGGGGAAACTGTTTTTT.

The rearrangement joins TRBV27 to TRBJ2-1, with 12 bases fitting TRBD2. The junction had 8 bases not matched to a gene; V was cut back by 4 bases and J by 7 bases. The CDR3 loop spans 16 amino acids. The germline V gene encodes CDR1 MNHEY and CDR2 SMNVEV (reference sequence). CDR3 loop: CASSSPSGGARNEQFF. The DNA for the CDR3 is TGTGCCAGCAGTTCTCCTAGCGGGGGGGCAAGGAATGAGCAGTTCTTC.

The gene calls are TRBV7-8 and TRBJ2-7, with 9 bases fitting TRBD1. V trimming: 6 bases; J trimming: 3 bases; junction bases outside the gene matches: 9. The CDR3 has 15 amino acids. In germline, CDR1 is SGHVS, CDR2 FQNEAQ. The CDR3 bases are TGTGCCAGCAGTCGTACTCCGGGACAGGGCTACGAGCAGTACTTC. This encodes CASSRTPGQGYEQYF. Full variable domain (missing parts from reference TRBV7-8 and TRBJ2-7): GAGVSQSPRYKVAKRGQDVALRCDPISGHVSLFWYQQALGQGPEFLTYFQNEAQLDKSGLPSDRFFAERPEGSVSTLKIQRTQQEDSAVYLCASSRTPGQGYEQYFGPGTRLTVT.

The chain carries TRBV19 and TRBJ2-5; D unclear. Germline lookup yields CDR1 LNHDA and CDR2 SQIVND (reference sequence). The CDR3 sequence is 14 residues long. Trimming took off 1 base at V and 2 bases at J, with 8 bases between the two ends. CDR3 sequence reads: CASSIGGLQETQYF. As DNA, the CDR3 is TGTGCCAGTAGTATAGGAGGTCTGCAAGAGACCCAGTACTTC.

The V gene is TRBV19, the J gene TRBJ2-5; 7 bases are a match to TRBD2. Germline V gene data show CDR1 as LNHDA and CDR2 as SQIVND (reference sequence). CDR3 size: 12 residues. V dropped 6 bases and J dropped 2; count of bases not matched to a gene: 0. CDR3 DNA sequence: TGTGCCAGTAGGCGGGGGCAAGAGACCCAGTACTTC. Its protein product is CASRRGQETQYF.

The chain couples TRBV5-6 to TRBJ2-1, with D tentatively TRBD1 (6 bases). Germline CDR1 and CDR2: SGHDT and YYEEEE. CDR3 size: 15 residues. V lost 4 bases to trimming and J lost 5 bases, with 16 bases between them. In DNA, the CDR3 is TGTGCCAGCAGCGTTGGGGGACACCCAAACAATGAGCAGTTCTTC. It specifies CASSVGGHPNNEQFF.

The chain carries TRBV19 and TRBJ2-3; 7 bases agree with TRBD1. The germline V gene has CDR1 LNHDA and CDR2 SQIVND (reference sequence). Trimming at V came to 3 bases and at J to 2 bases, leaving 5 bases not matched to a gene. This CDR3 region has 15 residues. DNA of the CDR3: TGTGCCAGTAGTATGTTGACAGGGATCACAGATACGCAGTATTTT. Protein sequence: CASSMLTGITDTQYF.

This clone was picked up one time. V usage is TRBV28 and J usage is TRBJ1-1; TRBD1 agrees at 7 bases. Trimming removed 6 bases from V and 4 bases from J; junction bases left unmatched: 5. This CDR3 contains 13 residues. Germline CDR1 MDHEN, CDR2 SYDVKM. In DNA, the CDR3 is TGTGCCAGCAGGGAAGACAGGGTCACTGAAGCTTTCTTT. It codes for CASREDRVTEAFF.